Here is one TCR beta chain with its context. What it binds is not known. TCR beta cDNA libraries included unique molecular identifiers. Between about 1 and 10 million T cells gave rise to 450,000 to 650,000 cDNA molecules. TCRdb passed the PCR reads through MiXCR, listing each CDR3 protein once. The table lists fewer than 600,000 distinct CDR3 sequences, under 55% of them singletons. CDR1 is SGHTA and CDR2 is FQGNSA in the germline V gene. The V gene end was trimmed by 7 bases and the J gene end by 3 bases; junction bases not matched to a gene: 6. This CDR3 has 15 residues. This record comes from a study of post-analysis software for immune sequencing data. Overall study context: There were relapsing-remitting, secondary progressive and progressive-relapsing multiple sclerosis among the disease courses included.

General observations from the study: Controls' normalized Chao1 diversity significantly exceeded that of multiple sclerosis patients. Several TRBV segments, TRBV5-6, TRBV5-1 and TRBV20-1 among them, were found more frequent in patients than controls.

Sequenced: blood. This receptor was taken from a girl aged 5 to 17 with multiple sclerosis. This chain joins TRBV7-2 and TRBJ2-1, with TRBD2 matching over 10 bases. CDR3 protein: CASTPGLAFYNEQFF. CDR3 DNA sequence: TGTGCCAGCACTCCGGGACTAGCGTTCTACAATGAGCAGTTCTTC.